This is a list of T cell receptor beta chains from one sample in a study of T cells in Graves' hyperthyroidism and ophthalmopathy. Using its own MiXCR run on the multiplex PCR reads, TCRdb lists one record per CDR3 protein. Among 600,000 to 800,000 distinct CDR3 sequences listed, about 35% were seen once. The sample consisted of blood. The origin of the receptors is a woman aged 40-49 years with Graves' hyperthyroidism. Each CDR3 is given with its conserved first and last residue. A D gene is named only where the DNA matches it firmly. Size is omitted from some rows. Given values are once, few, many or a class for expanded clones.

-	TRBV10-2	-	TRBJ2-2	TGTACCAGCAGTTTCGGACTTTTCGGGGAGCTGTTTTTT	CTSSFGLFGELFF
-	TRBV5-1	TRBD1	TRBJ1-1	TGCGCCAGCAATGACAGGGGAACGAACACTGAAGCTTTCTTT	CASNDRGTNTEAFF
many	TRBV7-8	TRBD2	TRBJ2-7	TGTGCCAGCAGCTTGAAAGGGACTAGCGGGAGGAACGAGCAGTACTTC	CASSLKGTSGRNEQYF
-	TRBV6-5	-	TRBJ2-7	TGTGCCAGCAGTTACCTCAGGGGCGCCTACGAGCAGTACTTC	CASSYLRGAYEQYF
few	TRBV6-6	-	TRBJ1-1	TGTGCCAGCACCCGAACATCTGGGCCGAACACTGAAGCTTTCTTT	CASTRTSGPNTEAFF
-	TRBV7-3	-	TRBJ2-5	TGTGCCAGCAGCTCTAGCCCAGCGAACACCGGGGAGGAGACCCAGTACTTC	CASSSSPANTGEETQYF
many	TRBV14	TRBD2	TRBJ2-7	TGTGCCAGCAGCCAAGAAGGGTCGCGACTAGCGGTTAGGGAGCAGTACTTC	CASSQEGSRLAVREQYF
-	TRBV7-9	-	TRBJ2-2	TGTGCCAGCAGCTTACTACAGTGGGATTCTGACACCGGGGAGCTGTTTTTT	CASSLLQWDSDTGELFF
-	TRBV5-4	-	TRBJ1-4	TGTGCCAGCAGCCCCCGGGACGGTGAAAAACTGTTTTTT	CASSPRDGEKLFF
-	TRBV7-8	-	TRBJ1-1	TGTGCCAGCTCACCAGTTGAGGGCATCACTGAAGCTTTCTTT	CASSPVEGITEAFF
-	TRBV3-1	-	TRBJ2-5	TGTGCCAGCAGCCAAGATTTACGGAGGTCCCAAGAGACCCAGTACTTC	CASSQDLRRSQETQYF
many	TRBV19	TRBD1	TRBJ1-5	TGTGCCACCACAGGGGACCTATATAGCAATCAGCCCCAGCATTTT	CATTGDLYSNQPQHF
few	TRBV4-3	-	TRBJ2-5	TGCGCCAGCAGCCAAGAAGCTAGCGAGGGGACCCAGTACTTC	CASSQEASEGTQYF
-	TRBV6-1	TRBD1	TRBJ1-2	TGTGCCAGCGGGGGAGAAACAGGGGGCGCGGATGGCTACACCTTC	CASGGETGGADGYTF
-	TRBV5-1	-	TRBJ1-2	TGCGCCAGCAGCTTGGCCAGTGACTACACCTTC	CASSLASDYTF
few	TRBV2	TRBD2	TRBJ2-1	TGTGCCAGCAGTGTTGCTAGCGGGGACCGGGAGCAGTTCTTC	CASSVASGDREQFF
-	TRBV29-1	TRBD1	TRBJ1-1	TGCAGTTCCTGGACAGGGACCACTGAAGCTTTCTTT	CSSWTGTTEAFF
-	TRBV5-1	-	TRBJ2-3	TGCGCCAGCAGCAACACACCCACAGATACGCAGTATTTT	CASSNTPTDTQYF
-	TRBV29-1	-	TRBJ2-3	TGCAGCGTGGGGAGTGGGCCAGTCACAGATACGCAGTATTTT	CSVGSGPVTDTQYF
-	TRBV27	TRBD1	TRBJ2-7	TGTGCCAGCAGTTTGGGGACAGGGGCGAGTGAGCAGTACTTC	CASSLGTGASEQYF
many	TRBV29-1	TRBD1	TRBJ2-5	TGCAGCGTTGATGGGACAGGCCAAGAGACCCAGTACTTC	CSVDGTGQETQYF
many	TRBV2	-	TRBJ2-7	TGTGCCAGCAGTACCCAGGGGTCCTCCTACGAGCAGTACTTC	CASSTQGSSYEQYF
once	TRBV19	-	TRBJ1-3	TGCGCCAGCAGCCCACGATTGACCCCTAGCTCTGGAAACACCATATATTTT	CASSPRLTPSSGNTIYF
many	TRBV7-9	-	TRBJ1-6	TGTGCCAGCAGCCTGCATAATTCACCCCTCCACTTT	CASSLHNSPLHF
-	TRBV11-2	-	TRBJ1-4	TGTGCCAGCAGCTTAATGGCCCAAGACGTTGATGAAAAACTGTTTTTT	CASSLMAQDVDEKLFF
-	TRBV12-3/TRBV12-4	-	TRBJ1-4	TGTGCCAGCAGTTTATCCCCACGACAGGCCGACGAAAAACTGTTTTTT	CASSLSPRQADEKLFF
once	TRBV12-3/TRBV12-4	-	TRBJ1-1	TGTGCCAGCAGTTTGGGGGTATTGGACACTGAAGCTTTCTTT	CASSLGVLDTEAFF
-	TRBV7-3	-	TRBJ2-1	TGTGCCAGCCACCTAAGGGGCAATGAGCAGTTCTTC	CASHLRGNEQFF
many	TRBV12-3/TRBV12-4	-	TRBJ1-1	TGTGCCAGCAGTCTTCTCCGAGGAACTGAAGCTTTCTTT	CASSLLRGTEAFF
few	TRBV5-8	TRBD1	TRBJ1-3	TGTGCCAGCAGCGGCACCTGGGACAGGGGAAACACCATATATTTT	CASSGTWDRGNTIYF
many	TRBV2	-	TRBJ1-2	TGTGCCAGCAGTGAAAGCGCCGAATATGGCTACACCTTC	CASSESAEYGYTF
few	TRBV25-1	-	TRBJ1-1	TGTGCCAGCAGTGAATCTTCTCGGGGGCGGAGCACTGAAGCTTTCTTT	CASSESSRGRSTEAFF
-	TRBV9	-	TRBJ1-1	TGTGCCAGCAGCGTAGGTGGGGGCAGAACGAACACTGAAGCTTTCTTT	CASSVGGGRTNTEAFF
few	TRBV7-8	-	TRBJ1-1	TGTGCCAGCAGCCTGCGTTTTGGGCCACTTAGGGACACTGAAGCTTTCTTT	CASSLRFGPLRDTEAFF
many	TRBV6-5	-	TRBJ1-1	TGTGCCAGCCGCGCTTATGATTGGACAGAGAACACTGAAGCTTTCTTT	CASRAYDWTENTEAFF
many	TRBV20-1	-	TRBJ1-2	TGCAGTGCTAGAGCGAACAGCGTAAACTATGGCTACACCTTC	CSARANSVNYGYTF
few	TRBV6-1	TRBD2	TRBJ2-7	TGTGCCAGCAGTGAACTACTTACTAGCGGGAGGGTCCACGAGCAGTACTTC	CASSELLTSGRVHEQYF
few	TRBV11-3	TRBD2	TRBJ2-7	TGTGCCAGCCGCCGGGGTAGCGGGGGAGAATCCTACGAGCAGTACTTC	CASRRGSGGESYEQYF
-	TRBV5-5	-	TRBJ2-5	TGTGCCAGCAGCACCCCCGGGACTGGAGGGGCGGAGACCCAGTACTTC	CASSTPGTGGAETQYF
-	TRBV12-3/TRBV12-4	-	TRBJ2-7	TGTGCCAGCAGTGGGGGACATTGGTACGAGCAGTACTTC	CASSGGHWYEQYF
many	TRBV5-6	-	TRBJ2-5	TGTGCCAGCAGCTTGCTCCCAGCCGGAGAGACCCAGTACTTC	CASSLLPAGETQYF
-	TRBV7-2	TRBD1	TRBJ2-7	TGTGCCAGCAGCTACCGGGGACAGGGGGAGTACGAGCAGTACTTC	CASSYRGQGEYEQYF
many	TRBV6-5	-	TRBJ1-2	TGTGCCAGCAGTTACTCGCCGATCTATGGCTACACCTTC	CASSYSPIYGYTF
-	TRBV7-9	-	TRBJ1-1	TGCGCCAGCAGCCAAGATCCCATCTCCCAGGGGAGGAATGAAGCTTTCTTT	CASSQDPISQGRNEAFF
few	TRBV19	TRBD2	TRBJ2-5	TGTGCCAGTAGTATAGGACTAGCGGAGAGGGGAGAGACCCAGTACTTC	CASSIGLAERGETQYF
once	TRBV7-8	TRBD1	TRBJ2-7	TGCGCCAGCAGCCAAGCACTGACAGGGGGCGGGACTGACGAGCAGTACTTC	CASSQALTGGGTDEQYF
-	TRBV5-1	TRBD2	TRBJ2-7	TGTGCCAGCAGCTTGGCGGGGGGGGGACACGAGCAGTACTTC	CASSLAGGGHEQYF
-	TRBV7-2	-	TRBJ2-2	TGTGCCAGCAGCTTCGGTGCAGTGAACACCGGGGAGCTGTTTTTT	CASSFGAVNTGELFF